This T cell receptor (beta chain) was recorded in a study of blood T cell repertoires in COVID-19. Measured with immunoSEQ multiplex PCR; TCRdb has only the in-frame clones, and not every one. The profile shows around 700,000 clones, about 90% of them singletons. The ends were cut back, 6 bases at V and 6 bases at J, with 14 bases in the middle. From germline, CDR1 is SNHLY and CDR2 FYNNEI. The CDR3 consists of 14 residues. Sequencing was done on a sample of peripheral blood. V is TRBV2 and J is TRBJ2-2, with a weak D call TRBD2 (5 bases). The receptor's source is a woman between 18 and 29 years old with acute or convalescent COVID-19. The CDR3 coding sequence is TGTGCCAGCAGCGCCTGGGAGAGCTCCGGGGAGCTGTTTTTT. Its translation is CASSAWESSGELFF. Drawing the rest from reference TRBV2 and TRBJ2-2, the complete variable domain is EPEVTQTPSHQVTQMGQEVILRCVPISNHLYFYWYRQILGQKVEFLVSFYNNEISEKSEIFDDQFSVERPDGSNFTLKIRSTKLEDSAMYFCASSAWESSGELFFGEGSRLTVL.